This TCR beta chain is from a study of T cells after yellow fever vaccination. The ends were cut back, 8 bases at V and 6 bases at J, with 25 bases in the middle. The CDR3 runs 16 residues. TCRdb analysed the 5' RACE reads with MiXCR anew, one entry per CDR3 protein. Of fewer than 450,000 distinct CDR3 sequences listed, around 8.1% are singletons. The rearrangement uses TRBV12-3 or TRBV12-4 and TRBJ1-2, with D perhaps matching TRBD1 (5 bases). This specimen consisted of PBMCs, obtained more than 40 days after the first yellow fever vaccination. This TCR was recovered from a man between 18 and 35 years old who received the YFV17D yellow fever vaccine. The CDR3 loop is CASRRLERGRRNGYTF. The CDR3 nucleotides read TGTGCCAGCCGTCGTTTGGAAAGGGGACGGAGAAATGGCTACACCTTC.